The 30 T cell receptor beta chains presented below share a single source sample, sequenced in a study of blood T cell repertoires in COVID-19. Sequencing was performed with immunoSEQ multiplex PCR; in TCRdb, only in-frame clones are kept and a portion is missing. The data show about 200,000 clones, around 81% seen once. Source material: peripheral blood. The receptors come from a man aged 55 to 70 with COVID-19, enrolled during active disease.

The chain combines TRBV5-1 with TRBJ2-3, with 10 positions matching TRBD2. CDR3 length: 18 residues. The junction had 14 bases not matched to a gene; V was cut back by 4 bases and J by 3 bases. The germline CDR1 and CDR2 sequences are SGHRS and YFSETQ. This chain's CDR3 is CASSPTPIAGGGTDTQYF. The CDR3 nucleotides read TGCGCCAGCAGCCCCACACCCATAGCGGGAGGTGGGACAGATACGCAGTATTTT. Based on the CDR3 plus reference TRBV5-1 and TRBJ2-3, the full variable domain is KAGVTQTPRYLIKTRGQQVTLSCSPISGHRSVSWYQQTPGQGLQFLFEYFSETQRNKGNFPGRFSGRQFSNSRSEMNVSTLELGDSALYLCASSPTPIAGGGTDTQYFGPGTRLTVL.

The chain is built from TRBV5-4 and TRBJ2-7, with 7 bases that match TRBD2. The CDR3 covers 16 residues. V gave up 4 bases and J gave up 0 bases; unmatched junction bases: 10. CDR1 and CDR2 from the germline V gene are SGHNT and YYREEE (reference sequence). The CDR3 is CASSKLSGRSSYEQYF. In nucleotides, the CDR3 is TGTGCCAGCAGCAAACTTAGCGGGCGGAGCTCCTACGAGCAGTACTTC.

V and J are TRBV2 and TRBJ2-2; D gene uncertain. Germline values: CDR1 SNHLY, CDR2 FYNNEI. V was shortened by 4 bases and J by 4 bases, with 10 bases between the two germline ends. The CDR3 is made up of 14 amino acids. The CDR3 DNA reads TGTGCCAGCAGTGGCCGAGTAACCACCGGGGAGCTGTTTTTT. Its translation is CASSGRVTTGELFF. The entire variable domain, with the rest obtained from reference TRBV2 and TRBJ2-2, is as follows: EPEVTQTPSHQVTQMGQEVILRCVPISNHLYFYWYRQILGQKVEFLVSFYNNEISEKSEIFDDQFSVERPDGSNFTLKIRSTKLEDSAMYFCASSGRVTTGELFFGEGSRLTVL.

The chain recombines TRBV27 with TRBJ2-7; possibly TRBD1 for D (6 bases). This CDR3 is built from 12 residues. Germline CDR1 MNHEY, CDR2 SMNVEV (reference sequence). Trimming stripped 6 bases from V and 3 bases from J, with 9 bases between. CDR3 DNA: TGTGCCAGCAGCCCGACAGGCTACGAGCAGTACTTC. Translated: CASSPTGYEQYF.

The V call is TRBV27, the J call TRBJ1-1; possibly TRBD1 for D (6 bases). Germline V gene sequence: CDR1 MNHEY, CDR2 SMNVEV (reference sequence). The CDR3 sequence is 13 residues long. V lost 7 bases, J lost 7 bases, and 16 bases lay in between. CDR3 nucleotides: TGTGCCAGCACCGGGGGGACACTCCATGAAGCTTTCTTT. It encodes CASTGGTLHEAFF.

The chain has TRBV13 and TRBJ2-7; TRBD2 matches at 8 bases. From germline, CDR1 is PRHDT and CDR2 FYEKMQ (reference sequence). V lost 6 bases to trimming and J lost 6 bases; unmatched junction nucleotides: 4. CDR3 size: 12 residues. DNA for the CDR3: TGTGCCAGCAGACGGGAGGGGGTCGAGCAGTACTTC. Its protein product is CASRREGVEQYF.

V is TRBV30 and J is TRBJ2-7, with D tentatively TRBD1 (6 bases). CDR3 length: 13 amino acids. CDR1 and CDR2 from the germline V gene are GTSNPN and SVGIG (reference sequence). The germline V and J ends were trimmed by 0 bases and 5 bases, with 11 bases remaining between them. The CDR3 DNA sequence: TGTGCCTGGAGTGTACGACAGGCCAACGAGCAGTACTTC. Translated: CAWSVRQANEQYF.

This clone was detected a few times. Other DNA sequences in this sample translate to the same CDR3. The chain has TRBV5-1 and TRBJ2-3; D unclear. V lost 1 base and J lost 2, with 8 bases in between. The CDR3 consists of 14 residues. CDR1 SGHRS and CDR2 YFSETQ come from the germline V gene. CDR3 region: CASSLSRFTDTQYF. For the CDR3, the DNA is TGCGCCAGCAGCTTGAGCAGGTTCACAGATACGCAGTATTTT.

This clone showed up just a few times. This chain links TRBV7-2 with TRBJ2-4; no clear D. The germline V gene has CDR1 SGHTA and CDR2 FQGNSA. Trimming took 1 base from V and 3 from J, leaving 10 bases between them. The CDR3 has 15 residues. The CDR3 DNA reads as TGTGCCAGCAGCTTAGGTCAAACGGTCAAAAACATTCAGTACTTC. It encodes CASSLGQTVKNIQYF.

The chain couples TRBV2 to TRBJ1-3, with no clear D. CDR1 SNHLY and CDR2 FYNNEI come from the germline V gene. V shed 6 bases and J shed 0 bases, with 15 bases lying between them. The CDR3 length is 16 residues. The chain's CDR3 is CASSQEAVSSGNTIYF. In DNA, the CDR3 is TGTGCCAGCAGCCAGGAGGCAGTTAGCTCTGGAAACACCATATATTTT.

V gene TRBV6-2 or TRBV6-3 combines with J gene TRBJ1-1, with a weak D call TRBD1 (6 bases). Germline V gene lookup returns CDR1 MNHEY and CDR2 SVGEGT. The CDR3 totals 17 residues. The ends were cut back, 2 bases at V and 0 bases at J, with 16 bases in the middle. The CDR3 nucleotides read TGTGCCAGCAGTTACCCCCCAACCGACAGGCTGAACACTGAAGCTTTCTTT. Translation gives CASSYPPTDRLNTEAFF.

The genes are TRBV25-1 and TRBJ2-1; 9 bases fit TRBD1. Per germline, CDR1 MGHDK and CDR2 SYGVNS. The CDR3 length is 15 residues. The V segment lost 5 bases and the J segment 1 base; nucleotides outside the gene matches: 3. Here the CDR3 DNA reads TGTGCCAGCAGTAAGACAGGGGGGTCCTACAATGAGCAGTTCTTC. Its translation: CASSKTGGSYNEQFF.

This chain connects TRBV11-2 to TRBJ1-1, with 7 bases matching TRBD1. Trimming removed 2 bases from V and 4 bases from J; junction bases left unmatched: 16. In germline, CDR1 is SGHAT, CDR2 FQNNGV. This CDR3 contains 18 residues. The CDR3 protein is CASSLMGTVGFRGTEAFF. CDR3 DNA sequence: TGTGCCAGCAGCTTAATGGGGACAGTTGGGTTCCGGGGCACTGAAGCTTTCTTT.

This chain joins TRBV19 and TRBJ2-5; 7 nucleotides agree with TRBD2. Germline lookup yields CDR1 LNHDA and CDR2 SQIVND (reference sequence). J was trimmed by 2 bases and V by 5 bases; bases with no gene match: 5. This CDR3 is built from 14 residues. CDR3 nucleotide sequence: TGTGCCAGTAGTCCTCAGGGAGGGCAAGAGACCCAGTACTTC. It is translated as CASSPQGGQETQYF.

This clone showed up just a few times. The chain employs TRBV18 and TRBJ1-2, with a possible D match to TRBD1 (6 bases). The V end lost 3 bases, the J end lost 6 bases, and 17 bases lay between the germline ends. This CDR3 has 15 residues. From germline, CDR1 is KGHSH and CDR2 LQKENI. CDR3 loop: CASSPDDRMGHGYTF. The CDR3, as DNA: TGTGCCAGCTCACCCGATGACAGGATGGGTCATGGCTACACCTTC.

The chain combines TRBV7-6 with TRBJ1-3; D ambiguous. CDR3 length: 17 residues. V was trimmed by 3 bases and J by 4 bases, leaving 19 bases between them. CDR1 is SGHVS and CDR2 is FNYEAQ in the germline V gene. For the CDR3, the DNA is TGTGCCAGCAGCTTGGGTGACGCGGGAGGAGGCGGAAACACCATATATTTT. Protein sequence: CASSLGDAGGGGNTIYF.

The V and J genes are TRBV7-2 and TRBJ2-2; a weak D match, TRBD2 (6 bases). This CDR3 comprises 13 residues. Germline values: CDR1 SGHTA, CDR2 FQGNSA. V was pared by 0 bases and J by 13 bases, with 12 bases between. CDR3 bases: TGTGCCAGCAGCTTAGCCCAGGCGGGACGGCTGTTTTTT. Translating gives CASSLAQAGRLFF.

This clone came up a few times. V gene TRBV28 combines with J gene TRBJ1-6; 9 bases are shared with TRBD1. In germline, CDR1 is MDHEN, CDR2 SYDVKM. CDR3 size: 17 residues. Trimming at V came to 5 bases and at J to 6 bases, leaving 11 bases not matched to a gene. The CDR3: CASSMGQGTGGNSPLHF. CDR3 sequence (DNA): TGTGCCAGCAGTATGGGACAGGGCACGGGGGGTAATTCACCCCTCCACTTT. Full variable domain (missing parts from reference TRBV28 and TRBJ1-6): DVKVTQSSRYLVKRTGEKVFLECVQDMDHENMFWYRQDPGLGLRLIYFSYDVKMKEKGDIPEGYSVSREKKERFSLILESASTNQTSMYLCASSMGQGTGGNSPLHFGNGTRLTVT.

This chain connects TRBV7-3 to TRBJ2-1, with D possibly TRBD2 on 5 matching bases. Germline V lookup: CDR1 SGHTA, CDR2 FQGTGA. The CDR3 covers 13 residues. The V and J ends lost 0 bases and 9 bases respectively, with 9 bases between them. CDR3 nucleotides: TGTGCCAGCAGCTTAACGTTCGGGATTGAGCAGTTCTTC. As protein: CASSLTFGIEQFF. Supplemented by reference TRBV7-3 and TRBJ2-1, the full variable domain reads GAGVSQTPSNKVTEKGKYVELRCDPISGHTALYWYRQSLGQGPEFLIYFQGTGAADDSGLPNDRFFAVRPEGSVSTLKIQRTERGDSAVYLCASSLTFGIEQFFGPGTRLTVL.

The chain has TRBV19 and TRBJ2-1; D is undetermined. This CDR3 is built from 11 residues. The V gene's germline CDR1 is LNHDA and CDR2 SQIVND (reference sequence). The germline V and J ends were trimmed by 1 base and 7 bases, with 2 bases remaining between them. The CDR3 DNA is TGTGCCAGTAGTATAGCTAATGAGCAGTTCTTC. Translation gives CASSIANEQFF.

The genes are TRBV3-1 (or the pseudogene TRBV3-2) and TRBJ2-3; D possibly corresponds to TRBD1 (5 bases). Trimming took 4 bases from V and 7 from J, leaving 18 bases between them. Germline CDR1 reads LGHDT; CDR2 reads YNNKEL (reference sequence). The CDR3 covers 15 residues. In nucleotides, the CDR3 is TGTGCCAGCAGCCGCCAGGCAGGGCGGATAAATACGCAGTATTTT. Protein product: CASSRQAGRINTQYF.

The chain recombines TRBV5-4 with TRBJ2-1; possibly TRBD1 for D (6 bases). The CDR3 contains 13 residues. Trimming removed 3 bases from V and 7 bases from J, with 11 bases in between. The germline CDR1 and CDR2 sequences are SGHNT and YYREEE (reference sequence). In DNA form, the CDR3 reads TGTGCCAGCAGCTGGGCACAGGGTAATGAGCAGTTCTTC. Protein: CASSWAQGNEQFF.

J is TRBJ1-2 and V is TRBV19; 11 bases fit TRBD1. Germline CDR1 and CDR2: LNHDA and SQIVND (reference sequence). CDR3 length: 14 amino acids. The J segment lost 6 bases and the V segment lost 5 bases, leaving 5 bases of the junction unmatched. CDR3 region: CASSPDRGLDGYTF. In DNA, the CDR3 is TGTGCCAGTAGTCCGGACAGGGGGCTGGATGGCTACACCTTC.

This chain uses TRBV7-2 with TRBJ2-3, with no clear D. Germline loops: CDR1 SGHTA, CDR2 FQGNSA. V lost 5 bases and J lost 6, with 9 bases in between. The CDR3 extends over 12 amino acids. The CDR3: CASSPFQDTQYF. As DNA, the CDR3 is TGTGCCAGCAGCCCTTTCCAGGATACGCAGTATTTT.

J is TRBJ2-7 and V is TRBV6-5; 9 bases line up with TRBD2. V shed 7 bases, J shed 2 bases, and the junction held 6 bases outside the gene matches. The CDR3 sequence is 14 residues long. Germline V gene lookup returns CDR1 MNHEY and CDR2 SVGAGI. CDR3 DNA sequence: TGTGCCAGCAACCAAGCGGGAGGTACCTACGAGCAGTACTTC. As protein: CASNQAGGTYEQYF.

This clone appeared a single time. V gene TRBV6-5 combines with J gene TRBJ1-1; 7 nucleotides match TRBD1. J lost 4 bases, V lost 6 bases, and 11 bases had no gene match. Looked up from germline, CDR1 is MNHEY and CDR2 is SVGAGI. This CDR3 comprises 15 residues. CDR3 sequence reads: CASRAEDRLGTEAFF. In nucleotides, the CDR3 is TGTGCCAGCAGGGCTGAGGACAGGTTGGGCACTGAAGCTTTCTTT.

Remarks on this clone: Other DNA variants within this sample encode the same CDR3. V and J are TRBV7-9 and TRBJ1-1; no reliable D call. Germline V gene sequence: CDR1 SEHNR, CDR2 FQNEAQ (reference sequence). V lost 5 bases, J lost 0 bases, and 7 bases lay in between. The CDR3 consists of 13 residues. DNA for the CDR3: TGTGCCAGCAGCCCATCCCTGAACACTGAAGCTTTCTTT. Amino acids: CASSPSLNTEAFF. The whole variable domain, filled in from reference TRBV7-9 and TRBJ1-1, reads DTGVSQNPRHKITKRGQNVTFRCDPISEHNRLYWYRQTLGQGPEFLTYFQNEAQLEKSRLLSDRFSAERPKGSFSTLEIQRTEQGDSAMYLCASSPSLNTEAFFGQGTRLTVV.

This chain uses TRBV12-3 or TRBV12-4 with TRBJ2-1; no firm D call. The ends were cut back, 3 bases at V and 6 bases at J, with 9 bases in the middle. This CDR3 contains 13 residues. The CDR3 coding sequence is TGTGCCAGCAGTTTGGTCGGTTCCAATGAGCAGTTCTTC. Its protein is CASSLVGSNEQFF.

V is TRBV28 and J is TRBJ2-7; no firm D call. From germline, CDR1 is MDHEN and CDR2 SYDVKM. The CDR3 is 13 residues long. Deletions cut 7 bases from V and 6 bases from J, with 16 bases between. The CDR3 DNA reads TGTGCCAGCAAAGTTGGAGCCGGTGGCGAGCAGTACTTC. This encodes CASKVGAGGEQYF.

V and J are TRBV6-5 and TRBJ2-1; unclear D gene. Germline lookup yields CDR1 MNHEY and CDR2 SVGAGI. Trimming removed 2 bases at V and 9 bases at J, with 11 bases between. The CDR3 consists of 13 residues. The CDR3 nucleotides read TGTGCCAGCAGTTACGTGGCTCGTGGTGAGCAGTTCTTC. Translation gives CASSYVARGEQFF.